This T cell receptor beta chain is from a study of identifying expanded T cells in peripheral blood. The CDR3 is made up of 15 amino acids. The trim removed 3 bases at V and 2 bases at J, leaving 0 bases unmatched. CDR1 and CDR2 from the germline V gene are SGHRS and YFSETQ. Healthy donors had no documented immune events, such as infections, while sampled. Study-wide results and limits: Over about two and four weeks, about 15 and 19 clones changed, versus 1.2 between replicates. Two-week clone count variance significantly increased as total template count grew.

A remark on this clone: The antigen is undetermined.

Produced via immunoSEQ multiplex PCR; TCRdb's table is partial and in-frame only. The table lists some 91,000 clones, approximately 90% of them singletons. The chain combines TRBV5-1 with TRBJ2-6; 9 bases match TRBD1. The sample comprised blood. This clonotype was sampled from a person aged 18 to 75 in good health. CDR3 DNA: TGCGCCAGCAGCTGGACAGGGGCTGGGGCCAACGTCCTGACTTTC. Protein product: CASSWTGAGANVLTF.